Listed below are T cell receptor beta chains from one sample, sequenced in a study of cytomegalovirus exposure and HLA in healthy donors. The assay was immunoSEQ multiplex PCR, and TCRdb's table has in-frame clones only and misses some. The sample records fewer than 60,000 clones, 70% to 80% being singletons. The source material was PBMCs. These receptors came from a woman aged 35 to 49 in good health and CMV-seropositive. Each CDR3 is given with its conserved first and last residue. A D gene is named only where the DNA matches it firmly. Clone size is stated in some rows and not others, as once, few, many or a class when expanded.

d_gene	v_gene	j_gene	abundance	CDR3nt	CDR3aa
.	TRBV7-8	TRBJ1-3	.	TGTGCCAGCAGCTTAGGATCCGGAACGGGGGGAAACACCATATATTTT	CASSLGSGTGGNTIYF
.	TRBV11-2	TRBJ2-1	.	TGTGCCAGCAGCTTAGTTAGGGGGAAAACCCACAATGAGCAGTTCTTC	CASSLVRGKTHNEQFF
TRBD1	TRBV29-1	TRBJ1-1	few	TGCAGCGCTGGTGGAGGGACAGGGAACACTGAAGCTTTCTTT	CSAGGGTGNTEAFF
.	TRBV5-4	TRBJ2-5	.	TGTGCCAGCAGCCAACGGGGAACCAGGACCCAGTACTTC	CASSQRGTRTQYF
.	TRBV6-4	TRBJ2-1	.	TGTGCCAGCAGTGACAAGTTTAGCTCCTACAATGAGCAGTTCTTC	CASSDKFSSYNEQFF
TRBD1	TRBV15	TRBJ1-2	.	TGTGCCACCAGCAGAGTTAAACCGGGACAGGGGGCGTTTTACCCCACTAACTATGGCTACACCTTC	CATSRVKPGQGAFYPTNYGYTF
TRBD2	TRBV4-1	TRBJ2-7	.	TGCGCCAGCAGCCAAGACGGGACTAGCGGGGGCCGCGAGCAGTACTTC	CASSQDGTSGGREQYF
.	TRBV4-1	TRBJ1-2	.	TGCGCCAGCAGCCATGGACAAGGACCTTTGGGTGGCTACACCTTC	CASSHGQGPLGGYTF
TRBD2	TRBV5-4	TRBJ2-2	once	TGTGCCAGCAGCCCAACTAGCGGGGGGAACACCGGGGAGCTGTTTTTT	CASSPTSGGNTGELFF
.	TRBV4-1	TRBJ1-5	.	TGCGCCAGCAGCCAAGATCGGGAACAGCCCCAGCATTTT	CASSQDREQPQHF
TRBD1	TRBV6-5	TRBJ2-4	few	TGTGCCAGCACTCCCGGGACAGTAAAAAACATTCAGTACTTC	CASTPGTVKNIQYF
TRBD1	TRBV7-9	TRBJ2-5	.	TGTGCCAGCAGCTCGGGGGACAGGGTAGAGACCCAGTACTTC	CASSSGDRVETQYF
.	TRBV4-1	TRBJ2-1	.	TGCGCCAGCAGCCTGGTGCCTAGTAATGAGCAGTTCTTC	CASSLVPSNEQFF
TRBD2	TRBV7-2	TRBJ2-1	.	TGTGCCAGCAGCTTAGTGGCCAGCGGGGGTTACAATGAGCAGTTCTTC	CASSLVASGGYNEQFF
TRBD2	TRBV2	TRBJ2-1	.	TGTGCCAGTTCCCCGGGACTAGCGGGGAGTGAGCAGTTCTTC	CASSPGLAGSEQFF
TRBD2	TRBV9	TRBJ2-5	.	TGTGCCAGCAGCCCTCTACTAGCGGGGGACCAAGAGACCCAGTACTTC	CASSPLLAGDQETQYF
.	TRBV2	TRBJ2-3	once	TGTGCCAGCACCCCGTTTTGGCAGAGCACAGATACGCAGTATTTT	CASTPFWQSTDTQYF
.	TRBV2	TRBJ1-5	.	TGTGCCAGCGCCTTGACATTGGGGGGGATTCTGGGTCAGCCCCAGCATTTT	CASALTLGGILGQPQHF
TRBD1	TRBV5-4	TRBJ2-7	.	TGTGCCAGCAGCCTCCGGGACAGGGCTAGCTACGAGCAGTACTTC	CASSLRDRASYEQYF
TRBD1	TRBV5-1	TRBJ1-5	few	TGCGCTCCGCCCCGGGACAGGGGACATCAGCCCCAGCATTTT	CAPPRDRGHQPQHF
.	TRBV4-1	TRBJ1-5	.	TGCGCCAGCAGCCCTGGAGGTTATAGCAATCAGCCCCAGCATTTT	CASSPGGYSNQPQHF
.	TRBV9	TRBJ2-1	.	TGTGCCAGCAGCGTTATCGGGGACTCCTACAATGAGCAGTTCTTC	CASSVIGDSYNEQFF
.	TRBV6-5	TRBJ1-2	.	TGTGCCAGCAGTGCCCGCGATCTCTATGGCTACACCTTC	CASSARDLYGYTF
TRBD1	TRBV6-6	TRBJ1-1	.	TGTGCCAGCAGTTCTGACAGGGGCACTGAAGCTTTCTTT	CASSSDRGTEAFF
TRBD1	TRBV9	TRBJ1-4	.	TGTGCCAGCACCCAGGACAGGGGACTAGAAAAACTGTTTTTT	CASTQDRGLEKLFF
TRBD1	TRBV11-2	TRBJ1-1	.	TGTGCCAGCAGCAGGGACAGGGGAAGGACTGAAGCTTTCTTT	CASSRDRGRTEAFF
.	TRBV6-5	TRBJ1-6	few	TGTGCCAGCTCCAAAGCTAACAGTGATAATTCACCCCTCCACTTT	CASSKANSDNSPLHF
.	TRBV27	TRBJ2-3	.	TGTGCCAGCAGGCCCGGGGGCACAGATACGCAGTATTTT	CASRPGGTDTQYF
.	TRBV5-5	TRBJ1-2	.	TGTGCCAGCAGCTTAAGACCAACAGGAACTAACTACTATGGCTACACCTTC	CASSLRPTGTNYYGYTF
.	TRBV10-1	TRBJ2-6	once	TGCGCCAGCAGTGAGGTTATAAGGCGGCCTGGGGCCAACGTCCTGACTTTC	CASSEVIRRPGANVLTF
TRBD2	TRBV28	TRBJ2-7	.	TGTGCCAGCAGTTTAGCGGGGGGGACCTATTCCGACGAGCAGTACTTC	CASSLAGGTYSDEQYF
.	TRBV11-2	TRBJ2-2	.	TGTGCCAGCAGGGACAAGAGCCCCGGGGAGCTGTTTTTT	CASRDKSPGELFF
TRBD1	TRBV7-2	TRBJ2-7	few	TGTGCCAGCAGCTTAGTTGGGACAGAGGCCTACGAGCAGTACTTC	CASSLVGTEAYEQYF
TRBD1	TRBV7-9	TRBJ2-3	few	TGTGCCAGCAGCTTAGCGGGACAGAGCACAGATACGCAGTATTTT	CASSLAGQSTDTQYF
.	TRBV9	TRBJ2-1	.	TGTGCCAGCAGCGTTACTCACTACCCGGGGAATGAGCGGTTCTTC	CASSVTHYPGNERFF
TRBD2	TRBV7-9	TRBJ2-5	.	TGTGCCAGCAGCCCGGCGGGGGGGGAGACCCAGTACTTC	CASSPAGGETQYF
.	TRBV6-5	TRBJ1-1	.	TGTGCCAGCAGTTACGAGGGAACTGAAGCTTTCTTT	CASSYEGTEAFF
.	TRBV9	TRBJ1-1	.	TGTGCCAGCAGCGTAGGTGAGGGCGCGGGAGCTTTCTTT	CASSVGEGAGAFF
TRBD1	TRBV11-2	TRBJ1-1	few	TGTGCCAGCAGCTTAGATTATCCAAGGGGGCTCAGGGCTTTCTTT	CASSLDYPRGLRAFF
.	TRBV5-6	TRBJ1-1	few	TGTGCCAGCAGCTCGGAACCGGAGAGGAGAGCTTTCTTT	CASSSEPERRAFF
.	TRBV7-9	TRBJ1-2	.	TGTGCCAGCAGCCCCTCCGGTGCCAGGGTAATTAGTAACTATGGCTACACCTTC	CASSPSGARVISNYGYTF
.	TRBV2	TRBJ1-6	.	TGTGCCAGCAGAGCGGGGCTCGGTTCACCCCTCCACTTT	CASRAGLGSPLHF